What follows describes a single T cell receptor beta chain. Its antigen is currently unknown. This sample was included in a study of T cell repertoires in cytomegalovirus infection. TCRdb recomputed calls from the reads with MiXCR, one row per CDR3 protein. Counted here are around 100,000 distinct CDR3 sequences, around 31% occurring once; the ten biggest clones make up around two fifths. The CDR3 consists of 14 residues. CDR1 is SGHDT and CDR2 is YYEEEE in the germline V gene. Trimming took 2 bases from V and 7 from J, leaving 13 bases between them. Specimen: CD8+ T cells from cultured PBMCs, collected from culture after CMV antigen stimulation. This receptor was taken from a human donor in good health (CMV status not recorded). Some clones in this sample may be carry-over from other donors' samples. The chain has TRBV5-6 and TRBJ1-5; possibly TRBD1 for D (5 bases). CDR3 loop: CASSFGQGGQPQHF. CDR3 nucleotide sequence: TGTGCCAGCAGCTTCGGCCAGGGCGGACAGCCCCAGCATTTT. Full variable domain (remainder filled in from reference TRBV5-6 and TRBJ1-5): DAGVTQSPTHLIKTRGQQVTLRCSPKSGHDTVSWYQQALGQGPQFIFQYYEEEERQRGNFPDRFSGHQFPNYSSELNVNALLLGDSALYLCASSFGQGGQPQHFGDGTRLSIL.